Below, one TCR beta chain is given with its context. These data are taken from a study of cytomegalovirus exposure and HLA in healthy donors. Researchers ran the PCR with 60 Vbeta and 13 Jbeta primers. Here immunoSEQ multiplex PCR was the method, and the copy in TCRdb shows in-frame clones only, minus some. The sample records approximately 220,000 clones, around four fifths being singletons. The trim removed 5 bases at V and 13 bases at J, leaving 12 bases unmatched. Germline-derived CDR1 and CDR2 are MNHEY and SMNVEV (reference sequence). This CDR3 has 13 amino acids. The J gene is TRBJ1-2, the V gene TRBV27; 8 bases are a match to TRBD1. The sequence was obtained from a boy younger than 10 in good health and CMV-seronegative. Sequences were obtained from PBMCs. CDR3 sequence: CASSPPDRASVTF. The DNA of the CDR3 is TGTGCCAGCAGTCCGCCGGACAGGGCTTCCGTCACCTTC.